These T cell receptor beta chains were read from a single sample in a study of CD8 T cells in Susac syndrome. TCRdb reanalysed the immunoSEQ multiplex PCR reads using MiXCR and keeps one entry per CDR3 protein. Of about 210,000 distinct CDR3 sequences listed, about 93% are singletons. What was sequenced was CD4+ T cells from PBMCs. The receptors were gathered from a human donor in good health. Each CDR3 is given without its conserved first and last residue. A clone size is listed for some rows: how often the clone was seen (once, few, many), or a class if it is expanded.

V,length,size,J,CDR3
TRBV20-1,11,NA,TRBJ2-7,SARVTVLYEQY
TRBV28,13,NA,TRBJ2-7,ASSGSGGAGYEQY
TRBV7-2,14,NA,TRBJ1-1,ASSLGRGPLSGEAF
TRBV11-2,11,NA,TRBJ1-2,ASSRPPNYGYT
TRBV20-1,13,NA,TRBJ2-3,SAPRGAGGPDTQY
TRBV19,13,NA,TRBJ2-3,ASTTLAQSTDTQY
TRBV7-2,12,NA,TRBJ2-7,ASSSRSGPYEQY
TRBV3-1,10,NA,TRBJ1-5,ASGSGDQPQH
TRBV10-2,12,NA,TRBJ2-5,ASRRESGGQTQY
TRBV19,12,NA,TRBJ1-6,ASSIRTYNSPLH
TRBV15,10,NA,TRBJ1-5,ATSRPGQPQH
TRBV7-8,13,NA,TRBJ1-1,ASSLVGSLNTEAF
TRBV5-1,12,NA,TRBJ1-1,ASRLDRENTEAF
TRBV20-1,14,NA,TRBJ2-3,SASKFRESSADTQY
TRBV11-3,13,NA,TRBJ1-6,ASSLGPVANSPLH
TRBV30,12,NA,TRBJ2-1,AWKRLVQGNEQF
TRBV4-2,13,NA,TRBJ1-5,ASSRAATGNQPQH
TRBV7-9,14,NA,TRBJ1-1,ASSFARQIMNTEAF
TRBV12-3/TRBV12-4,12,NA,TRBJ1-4,ASSLGASGGKLF
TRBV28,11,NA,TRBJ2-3,ASSPQGPNTQY
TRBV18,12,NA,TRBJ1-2,ASSRGGTNYGYT
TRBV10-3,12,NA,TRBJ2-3,AISYGQVTDTQY
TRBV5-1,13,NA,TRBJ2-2,ASSLFVTPGGELF
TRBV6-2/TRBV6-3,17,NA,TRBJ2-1,ASSYSTRPGQGGGNEQF
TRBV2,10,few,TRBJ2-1,ASSLQGNEQF
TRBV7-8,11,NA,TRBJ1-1,ASSFDLITEAF
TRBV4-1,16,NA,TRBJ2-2,ASSQGGLVGIGTGELF
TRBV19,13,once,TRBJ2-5,ASSDTGVIRETQY
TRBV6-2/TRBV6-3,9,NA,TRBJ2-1,ASSHRLEQF
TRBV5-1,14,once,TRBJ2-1,ASSLVPGTSYNEQF
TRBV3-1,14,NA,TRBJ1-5,ASSEGAGGLNQPQH
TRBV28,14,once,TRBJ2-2,ASSAARGTATGELF
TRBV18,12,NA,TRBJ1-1,ASSRIGGGTEAF
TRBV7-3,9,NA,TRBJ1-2,ASSLTGTLT
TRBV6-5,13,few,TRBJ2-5,ASSLGQGFGETQY
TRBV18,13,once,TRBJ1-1,ASSLKQGRDTEAF
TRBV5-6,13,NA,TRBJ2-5,ASSLLSGLQETQY
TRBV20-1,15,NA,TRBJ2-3,SASPAGRGGRADTQY
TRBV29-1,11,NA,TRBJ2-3,SVARALRDTQY
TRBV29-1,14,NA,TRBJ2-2,SAGLTSGSNTGELF
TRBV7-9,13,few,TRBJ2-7,ASSLEGQGGDEQY
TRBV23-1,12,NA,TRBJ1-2,ASSRGDPNYGYT
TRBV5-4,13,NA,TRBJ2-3,ASSQVTRHTDTQY
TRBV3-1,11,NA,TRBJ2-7,ASGGYDSYEQY
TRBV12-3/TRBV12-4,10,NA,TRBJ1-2,ASSLGAPGYT
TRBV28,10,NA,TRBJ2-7,VTGKSSYEQY
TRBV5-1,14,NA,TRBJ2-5,ASSPPQSRGQETQY
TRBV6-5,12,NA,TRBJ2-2,ASSYFQRNGELF
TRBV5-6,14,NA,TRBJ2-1,ASSVILGIAGSEQF
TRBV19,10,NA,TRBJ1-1,ASRIPGGIAF
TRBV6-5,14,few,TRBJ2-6,ASSYPGPSGANVLT
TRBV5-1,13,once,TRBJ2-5,ASSRLLGRRETQY
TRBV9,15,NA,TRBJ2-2,ASSVFGSGANTGELF